These 14 T cell receptor beta chains share one sample of origin, sequenced in a study of shared clonotypes between healthy human individuals. TCRdb keeps only in-frame clones here, not all; method: immunoSEQ multiplex PCR. This table has fewer than 600,000 clones, roughly 78% appearing once. The material sequenced was PBMCs. These TCRs come from a middle-aged woman in good health. Some clones in this sample may be carry-over from other donors' samples.

The chain couples TRBV6-6 to TRBJ2-7; 10 nucleotides match TRBD1. Germline V gene sequence: CDR1 MNHNY, CDR2 SVGAGI (reference sequence). V trimming: 7 bases; J trimming: 1 base; junction bases outside the gene matches: 4. The CDR3 runs to 14 residues. This CDR3 reads CASTPGQGSYEQYF. The CDR3 bases are TGTGCCAGCACCCCGGGACAGGGGTCCTACGAGCAGTACTTC.

The chain recombines TRBV7-3 with TRBJ2-1; 11 positions match TRBD2. V trimming: 5 bases; J trimming: 10 bases; junction bases outside the gene matches: 4. CDR1 SGHTA and CDR2 FQGTGA come from the germline V gene. The CDR3 is 13 amino acids. CDR3 region: CASSGLAGGEQFF. CDR3 nucleotides: TGTGCCAGCAGCGGCCTAGCGGGAGGCGAGCAGTTCTTC.

The chain joins TRBV9 to TRBJ2-7, with 7 bases lining up with TRBD2. From germline, CDR1 is SGDLS and CDR2 YYNGEE. The trim removed 4 bases at V and 4 bases at J, leaving 5 bases unmatched. CDR3 length equals 13 residues. The CDR3 DNA reads TGTGCCAGCAGCCCCGGGACTACTTACGAGCAGTACTTC. It specifies CASSPGTTYEQYF.

The chain combines TRBV7-8 with TRBJ2-1, with TRBD1 identical over 9 bases. Germline trimming cut 4 bases from V and 7 bases from J; bases unmatched to any gene: 2. CDR1 is SGHVS and CDR2 is FQNEAQ in the germline V gene. CDR3 size: 13 residues. CDR3 residues: CASSSGQGNEQFF. The CDR3, as DNA: TGTGCCAGCAGCTCGGGACAGGGAAATGAGCAGTTCTTC.

The V and J genes are TRBV6-1 and TRBJ2-7; 9 nucleotides align to TRBD1. From germline, CDR1 is MNHNS and CDR2 SASEGT. The J segment lost 4 bases and the V segment lost 0 bases, leaving 4 bases of the junction unmatched. CDR3 size: 15 residues. The CDR3 sequence: CASSEASGQGYEQYF. The CDR3 nucleotides are TGTGCCAGCAGTGAAGCATCGGGACAGGGATACGAGCAGTACTTC.

The rearrangement joins TRBV4-2 to TRBJ2-7; weak D call: TRBD1 (5 bases). The CDR3 spans 15 residues. V lost 2 bases and J lost 1, with 12 bases in between. The V gene's germline CDR1 is LGHNA and CDR2 YNFKEQ. The CDR3 DNA sequence: TGTGCCAGCAGCCAACCAGGGCGAGATTCCTACGAGCAGTACTTC. Translating gives CASSQPGRDSYEQYF.

This rearrangement joins TRBV4-2 to TRBJ2-5; D not certain. In germline, CDR1 is LGHNA, CDR2 YNFKEQ. V was cut by 0 bases and J by 2 bases, with 10 bases left in between. CDR3 length: 15 residues. In DNA, the CDR3 is TGTGCCAGCAGCCAAGATCCAGCCAGACAAGAGACCCAGTACTTC. Translated, it gives CASSQDPARQETQYF.

This clone was picked up a small number of times. The V call is TRBV30, the J call TRBJ2-1, with 7 bases matching TRBD2. The germline V gene has CDR1 GTSNPN and CDR2 SVGIG (reference sequence). Trimming at V came to 0 bases and at J to 9 bases, leaving 11 bases not matched to a gene. CDR3 length: 15 amino acids. The CDR3 region is CAWSVPRTRVGEQFF. As DNA, the CDR3 is TGTGCCTGGAGTGTACCCCGGACTAGAGTGGGTGAGCAGTTCTTC.

The chain employs TRBV10-2 and TRBJ2-1; D uncertain. CDR1 and CDR2 (germline): WSHSY, SAAADI. V gave up 4 bases and J gave up 3 bases, with 25 bases separating them. The CDR3 sequence is 19 residues long. CDR3 nucleotide sequence: TGCGCCAGCAGTGGGCCCCCCTGGGCCCCCCTATCAATCTACAATGAGCAGTTCTTC. It codes for CASSGPPWAPLSIYNEQFF.

The J gene is TRBJ2-1, the V gene TRBV18, with 7 nucleotides matching TRBD2. V lost 3 bases and J lost 5; bases outside the gene matches: 4. The germline V gene encodes CDR1 KGHSH and CDR2 LQKENI. This CDR3 region has 14 residues. CDR3 coding DNA: TGTGCCAGCTCACCGAAGCGGGGAGACAATGAGCAGTTCTTC. This gives the protein CASSPKRGDNEQFF.

V is TRBV7-3 and J is TRBJ2-1, with 12 bases lining up with TRBD2. The CDR3 is 18 residues long. V shed 2 bases, J shed 6 bases, and the junction held 11 bases outside the gene matches. Per the germline V gene, CDR1 is SGHTA and CDR2 is FQGTGA. CDR3 coding DNA: TGTGCCAGCAGCTTATCAACGACTAGCGGGGGCGAGGCCAATGAGCAGTTCTTC. It encodes CASSLSTTSGGEANEQFF.

The chain carries TRBV27 and TRBJ2-5, with a tentative D call TRBD1 (6 bases). The V and J ends lost 5 bases and 1 base respectively, with 11 bases between them. CDR1 is MNHEY and CDR2 is SMNVEV in the germline V gene (reference sequence). The length of the CDR3 is 14 residues. The CDR3 bases are TGTGCCAGCAGTACCCGGGACACCCAAGAGACCCAGTACTTC. Its protein is CASSTRDTQETQYF.

The rearrangement joins TRBV7-9 to TRBJ2-3; D gene ambiguous. The CDR3 has 14 amino acids. Trimming pared 3 bases from V and 1 base from J, leaving 8 bases between. Germline V gene data show CDR1 as SEHNR and CDR2 as FQNEAQ (reference sequence). In nucleotides, the CDR3 is TGTGCCAGCAGCTTTTCGTCCCGCACAGATACGCAGTATTTT. It codes for CASSFSSRTDTQYF.

In this sample, this clone turned up many times. The chain has TRBV9 and TRBJ2-1; 10 nucleotides line up with TRBD2. CDR3 length equals 12 residues. From germline, CDR1 is SGDLS and CDR2 YYNGEE. V lost 4 bases to trimming and J lost 8 bases; unmatched junction nucleotides: 0. As DNA, the CDR3 is TGTGCCAGCAGCACTAGCGGGGATGAGCAGTTCTTC. This sequence encodes CASSTSGDEQFF.